A single sample gave rise to the 19 T cell receptor beta chains below, sequenced in a study of blood T cell repertoires in COVID-19. Sequenced by immunoSEQ multiplex PCR; TCRdb stores in-frame clones only, minus some. The data hold about 330,000 clones, with approximately 86% observed a single time. The sequenced sample consisted of peripheral blood. The receptors stem from a man aged 25-45 years with COVID-19, enrolled during active disease.

V gene TRBV19 combines with J gene TRBJ2-7, with no clear D. The CDR3 has 15 amino acids. V dropped 1 base and J dropped 4 bases, with 14 bases sitting between them. Per germline, CDR1 LNHDA and CDR2 SQIVND (reference sequence). The CDR3 region is CASSIGYLKAYEQYF. The CDR3 DNA sequence: TGTGCCAGTAGTATAGGGTACTTGAAAGCGTACGAGCAGTACTTC.

This chain uses TRBV7-2 with TRBJ2-1; 9 nucleotides match TRBD1. Germline V gene sequence: CDR1 SGHTA, CDR2 FQGNSA. There are 16 residues in the CDR3. V shed 3 bases, J shed 4 bases, and the junction held 7 bases outside the gene matches. CDR3 region: CASSFNGQGNYNEQFF. CDR3 sequence (DNA): TGTGCCAGCAGCTTTAATGGACAGGGGAATTACAATGAGCAGTTCTTC.

This CDR3 reads CASSYNTRSAKNIQYF. In DNA form, the CDR3 reads TGTGCCAGCAGTTACAATACAAGATCAGCCAAAAACATTCAGTACTTC. The chain carries TRBV6-6 and TRBJ2-4; no firm D call. The V end lost 2 bases, the J end lost 0 bases, and 11 bases lay between the germline ends. Germline loops: CDR1 MNHNY, CDR2 SVGAGI (reference sequence). This CDR3 contains 16 residues.

CDR3 in DNA: TGTGCCAGCTCACCACTGCGGGAATACGAGCAGTACTTC. This gives the protein CASSPLREYEQYF. The chain joins TRBV18 to TRBJ2-7; maybe TRBD2 (6 bases). Trimming shortened V by 1 base and J by 4 bases, and 8 bases separated the two germline ends. The CDR3 loop spans 13 amino acids. The germline V gene encodes CDR1 KGHSH and CDR2 LQKENI.

This clone was found a few times. The chain joins TRBV2 to TRBJ2-7; TRBD1 matches 7 bases. The CDR3 loop spans 15 amino acids. Germline V gene data show CDR1 as SNHLY and CDR2 as FYNNEI. After removal of 6 bases from V and 5 bases from J, the junction contained 13 bases not matched to a gene. The CDR3 loop is CASRVQGISPDEQYF. CDR3 nucleotides: TGTGCCAGCAGGGTACAGGGGATTAGTCCGGACGAGCAGTACTTC.

This chain uses TRBV7-9 with TRBJ2-7; 8 bases match TRBD1. Trimming took 8 bases from V and 7 from J; bases not matched to a gene: 13. Germline V gene sequence: CDR1 SEHNR, CDR2 FQNEAQ (reference sequence). The CDR3 length is 14 residues. CDR3 amino acids: CASGFSDRGYEQYF. CDR3 DNA sequence: TGTGCCAGCGGATTCTCCGACAGGGGTTATGAGCAGTACTTC.

The rearrangement uses TRBV6-2 or TRBV6-3 and TRBJ1-2; D is perhaps TRBD1 (6 bases). The CDR3 length is 14 residues. From germline, CDR1 is MNHEY and CDR2 SVGEGT. Trimming pared 6 bases from V and 2 bases from J, leaving 13 bases between. CDR3 coding DNA: TGTGCCAGCAGCCGTCGCGGACAGAACTATGGCTACACCTTC. Residues: CASSRRGQNYGYTF.

The rearrangement links TRBV7-7 to TRBJ2-5; D is uncertain. The CDR3 spans 14 residues. Trimming removed 2 bases from V and 4 bases from J, with 11 bases in between. Germline assignment: CDR1 SSHAT and CDR2 FNYEAQ (reference sequence). Here the CDR3 reads CASSLYTGGETQYF. In DNA, the CDR3 is TGTGCCAGCAGCTTATATACCGGTGGAGAGACCCAGTACTTC. Full variable domain (rest looked up from reference TRBV7-7 and TRBJ2-5): GAGVSQSPRYKVTKRGQDVTLRCDPISSHATLYWYQQALGQGPEFLTYFNYEAQPDKSGLPSDRFSAERPEGSISTLTIQRTEQRDSAMYRCASSLYTGGETQYFGPGTRLLVL.

This clone was observed a few times. The J gene is TRBJ2-3, the V gene TRBV4-1, with D possibly being TRBD2 (6 bases). Germline-derived CDR1 and CDR2 are MGHRA and YSYEKL. The CDR3 is 17 residues long. V lost 0 bases, J lost 2 bases, and 15 bases lay in between. CDR3 DNA: TGCGCCAGCAGCCAAGATGGGCGGACTACCTACACAGATACGCAGTATTTT. It is translated as CASSQDGRTTYTDTQYF.

The chain combines TRBV5-4 with TRBJ2-5, with TRBD2 matching over 14 bases. CDR1 is SGHNT, CDR2 YYREEE, per germline (reference sequence). The CDR3 spans 16 residues. Trimming cost V 3 bases and J 3 bases; bases outside gene matches: 4. The CDR3 loop is CASSSGLAGAEETQYF. CDR3 bases: TGTGCCAGCAGCTCGGGACTAGCGGGGGCGGAAGAGACCCAGTACTTC.

The chain recombines TRBV7-6 with TRBJ2-5; 7 nucleotides align to TRBD2. Germline trimming cut 5 bases from V and 1 base from J; bases unmatched to any gene: 10. Germline CDR1 is SGHVS and CDR2 is FNYEAQ. CDR3 size: 16 residues. The CDR3 DNA sequence: TGTGCCAGCAGCCGGACTAGGGGTATTGTCCAAGAGACCCAGTACTTC. Protein sequence: CASSRTRGIVQETQYF.

The chain links TRBV30 to TRBJ1-2; D gene unclear. Germline CDR1 and CDR2: GTSNPN and SVGIG (reference sequence). Trimming left V 8 bases short and J 0 bases short, with 13 bases between. CDR3 length: 13 residues. The CDR3 DNA sequence: TGTGCCGGGCACAGCAGAGCTAACTATGGCTACACCTTC. It codes for CAGHSRANYGYTF.

The J gene is TRBJ2-7, the V gene TRBV27; a possible D gene is TRBD1 (6 bases). The CDR3 is 11 residues long. Germline lookup yields CDR1 MNHEY and CDR2 SMNVEV (reference sequence). Trimming stripped 6 bases from V and 6 bases from J, with 9 bases between. CDR3 loop: CASRDRSEQYF. The CDR3 DNA reads TGTGCCAGCAGGGACAGATCCGAGCAGTACTTC.

The chain joins TRBV10-3 to TRBJ2-7, with D possibly TRBD1 on 6 matching bases. Germline loops: CDR1 ENHRY, CDR2 SYGVKD. The germline V and J ends were trimmed by 5 bases and 3 bases, with 11 bases remaining between them. CDR3 length: 13 residues. CDR3 DNA: TGTGCCATCAGTTTAGGACAGATCTACGAGCAGTACTTC. Encoded protein: CAISLGQIYEQYF.

This clone was found once. The rearrangement links TRBV27 to TRBJ1-2, with a tentative D call TRBD1 (5 bases). The V end was cut by 2 bases, the J end by 4 bases, with 11 bases between. CDR1 is MNHEY, CDR2 SMNVEV, per germline (reference sequence). CDR3 length: 14 amino acids. The CDR3 DNA sequence: TGTGCCAGCAGTTTAGGCCCGACAGTCTATGGCTACACCTTC. This encodes CASSLGPTVYGYTF.

The chain employs TRBV4-2 and TRBJ2-1, with TRBD2 identical over 8 bases. Germline assignment: CDR1 LGHNA and CDR2 YNFKEQ. V was pared by 3 bases and J by 5 bases, with 15 bases of the junction left unmatched. There are 18 residues in the CDR3. CDR3 sequence: CASSHTNFRTSLNNEQFF. The CDR3 coding sequence is TGTGCCAGCAGCCATACTAACTTTCGGACTAGCCTCAACAATGAGCAGTTCTTC.

This chain links TRBV4-3 with TRBJ1-2; perhaps TRBD1 as D (5 bases). CDR1 is LGHNA, CDR2 YSLEER, per germline. The CDR3 is made up of 14 amino acids. The V end lost 1 base, the J end lost 0 bases, and 6 bases lay between the germline ends. CDR3 sequence: CASSQGQSNYGYTF. As DNA, the CDR3 is TGCGCCAGCAGCCAAGGACAGTCTAACTATGGCTACACCTTC.

Details on this clone: The identical CDR3 is also encoded by other nucleotide sequences in the sample. The V call is TRBV18, the J call TRBJ2-7, with 9 nucleotides matching TRBD1. Germline CDR1 is KGHSH and CDR2 is LQKENI. V shed 0 bases and J 3 bases; nucleotides not matched to a gene: 0. The CDR3 totals 14 residues. In DNA form, the CDR3 reads TGTGCCAGCTCACCACCGGGACAGGGCTACGAGCAGTACTTC. Translation gives CASSPPGQGYEQYF.

The chain uses TRBV10-3 and TRBJ1-2; a possible D gene is TRBD1 (5 bases). Trimming left V 5 bases short and J 6 bases short, with 25 bases between. The CDR3 runs to 17 residues. Germline-derived CDR1 and CDR2 are ENHRY and SYGVKD. The CDR3: CAISPKTEFPIRDGYTF. DNA of the CDR3: TGTGCCATCAGTCCGAAGACAGAATTCCCTATTCGGGATGGCTACACCTTC.